The clone carrying this TCR beta chain came up a few times. The antigen remains unidentified. Trimming removed 4 bases at V and 4 bases at J, with 10 bases between. CDR1 and CDR2 (germline): SEHNR, FQNEAQ (reference sequence). The CDR3 contains 14 residues. These data belong to a study of T cells after yellow fever vaccination. Using its own MiXCR run on the 5' RACE reads, TCRdb lists one record per CDR3 protein. The sample has 450,000 to 650,000 distinct CDR3 sequences, 20% to 25% seen once. Study results and caveats: After the booster, nearly 98% of CD4 and about nine tenths of CD8 primary-response clones were re-detected. Weaker, the secondary response peaked sooner, at day 5 versus 15.

The TCR sequence derives from a man aged 18 to 35 who received the YFV17D yellow fever vaccine. V gene TRBV7-9 combines with J gene TRBJ2-2; the D gene is possibly TRBD2 (5 bases). Sequencing used PBMCs, obtained about 20 days after the first yellow fever vaccination. CDR3 bases: TGTGCCAGCAGCTCTAGTCTAGCCACCGGGGAGCTGTTTTTT. Translating gives CASSSSLATGELFF.